A selection of T cell receptor beta chains follows, all from one sample in a study of cytomegalovirus exposure and HLA in healthy donors. TCRdb keeps only in-frame clones here, not all; method: immunoSEQ multiplex PCR. The table lists under 200,000 clones, around 78% of them singletons. The sample taken for sequencing was PBMCs. The receptors were sampled from a woman under 40 in good health and CMV-seropositive. Each CDR3 is given without its conserved first and last residue.

length: 13
V: TRBV6-1
CDR3: ASTLWETSTDTQY

length: 12
V: TRBV18
CDR3: ASSPGQGYEKLF

length: 11
V: TRBV5-1
CDR3: ASSRDSGYEQY

length: 13
V: TRBV7-9
CDR3: ASSHISTGTYEQY

length: 14
V: TRBV7-9
CDR3: ASSLVGARSNYGYT

length: 11
V: TRBV30
CDR3: AWSASGNNEQF

length: 14
V: TRBV7-2
CDR3: ASSSGTGGGHTEAF

length: 11
V: TRBV28
CDR3: ASSSPSGREAF

length: 12
V: TRBV5-1
CDR3: ASSLAVGSTEAF

length: 13
V: TRBV5-1
CDR3: ASSLMLAGVDEQY

length: 16
V: TRBV11-2
CDR3: ASSLGYRDSLANEKLF

length: 13
V: TRBV7-2
CDR3: ASSLYPGKGDGYT

length: 10
V: TRBV29-1
CDR3: SVSGLSETQY

length: 12
V: TRBV5-4
CDR3: ASSSTGDSYEQY

length: 16
V: TRBV12-1
CDR3: ASSLGTGGASYNSPLH

length: 12
V: TRBV10-3
CDR3: AISESTGHYGYT

length: 15
V: TRBV5-4
CDR3: ASSYPGTSGIQETQY

length: 12
V: TRBV6-5
CDR3: ASRIAGGDNEQF

length: 11
V: TRBV9
CDR3: ASNRGNTGELF

length: 14
V: TRBV7-6
CDR3: ASSLGTRSMNTEAF

length: 13
V: TRBV12-5
CDR3: ASGSGPGTRNEQF

length: 12
V: TRBV5-1
CDR3: ASSLAAGEQPQH

length: 11
V: TRBV4-3
CDR3: ASSLDRATEAF

length: 10
V: TRBV19
CDR3: ASSQYSGEQY

length: 12
V: TRBV30
CDR3: AWSQGARNEKLF

length: 13
V: TRBV19
CDR3: ASSIGSRASYEQY

length: 11
V: TRBV7-2
CDR3: ASSPLNQETQY

length: 13
V: TRBV15
CDR3: ATSRDRIGEGKPD

length: 11
V: TRBV18
CDR3: ASSYDRGQGYT

length: 14
V: TRBV7-8
CDR3: ASSLVAGNLNTEAF

length: 13
V: TRBV7-2
CDR3: ASRLDRDGDTEAF

length: 11
V: TRBV6-4
CDR3: ASSEIGGETQY

length: 12
V: TRBV9
CDR3: ASSADRVLNEQY

length: 9
V: TRBV30
CDR3: AVRTGRGYT

length: 14
V: TRBV11-2
CDR3: ASSLDIEQGYEKLF

length: 14
V: TRBV4-1
CDR3: ASSQGWGGDKNIQY

length: 14
V: TRBV5-8
CDR3: ASSSGWGLSTDTQY

length: 13
V: TRBV14
CDR3: ASSQRFSGEETQY